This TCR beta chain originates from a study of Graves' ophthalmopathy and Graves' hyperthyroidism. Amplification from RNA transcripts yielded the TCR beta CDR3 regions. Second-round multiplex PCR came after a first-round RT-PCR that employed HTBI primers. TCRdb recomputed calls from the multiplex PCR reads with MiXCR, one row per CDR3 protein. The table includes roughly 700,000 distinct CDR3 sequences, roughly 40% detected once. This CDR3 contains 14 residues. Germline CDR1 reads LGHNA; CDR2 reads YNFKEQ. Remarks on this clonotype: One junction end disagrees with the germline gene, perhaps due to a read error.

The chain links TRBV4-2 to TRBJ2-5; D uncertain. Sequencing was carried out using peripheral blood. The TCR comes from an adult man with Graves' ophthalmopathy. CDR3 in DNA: TGTGCCAACAGCCAAGCCCTGGTACAAGAGACCCAGTACTTC. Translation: CANSQALVQETQYF.